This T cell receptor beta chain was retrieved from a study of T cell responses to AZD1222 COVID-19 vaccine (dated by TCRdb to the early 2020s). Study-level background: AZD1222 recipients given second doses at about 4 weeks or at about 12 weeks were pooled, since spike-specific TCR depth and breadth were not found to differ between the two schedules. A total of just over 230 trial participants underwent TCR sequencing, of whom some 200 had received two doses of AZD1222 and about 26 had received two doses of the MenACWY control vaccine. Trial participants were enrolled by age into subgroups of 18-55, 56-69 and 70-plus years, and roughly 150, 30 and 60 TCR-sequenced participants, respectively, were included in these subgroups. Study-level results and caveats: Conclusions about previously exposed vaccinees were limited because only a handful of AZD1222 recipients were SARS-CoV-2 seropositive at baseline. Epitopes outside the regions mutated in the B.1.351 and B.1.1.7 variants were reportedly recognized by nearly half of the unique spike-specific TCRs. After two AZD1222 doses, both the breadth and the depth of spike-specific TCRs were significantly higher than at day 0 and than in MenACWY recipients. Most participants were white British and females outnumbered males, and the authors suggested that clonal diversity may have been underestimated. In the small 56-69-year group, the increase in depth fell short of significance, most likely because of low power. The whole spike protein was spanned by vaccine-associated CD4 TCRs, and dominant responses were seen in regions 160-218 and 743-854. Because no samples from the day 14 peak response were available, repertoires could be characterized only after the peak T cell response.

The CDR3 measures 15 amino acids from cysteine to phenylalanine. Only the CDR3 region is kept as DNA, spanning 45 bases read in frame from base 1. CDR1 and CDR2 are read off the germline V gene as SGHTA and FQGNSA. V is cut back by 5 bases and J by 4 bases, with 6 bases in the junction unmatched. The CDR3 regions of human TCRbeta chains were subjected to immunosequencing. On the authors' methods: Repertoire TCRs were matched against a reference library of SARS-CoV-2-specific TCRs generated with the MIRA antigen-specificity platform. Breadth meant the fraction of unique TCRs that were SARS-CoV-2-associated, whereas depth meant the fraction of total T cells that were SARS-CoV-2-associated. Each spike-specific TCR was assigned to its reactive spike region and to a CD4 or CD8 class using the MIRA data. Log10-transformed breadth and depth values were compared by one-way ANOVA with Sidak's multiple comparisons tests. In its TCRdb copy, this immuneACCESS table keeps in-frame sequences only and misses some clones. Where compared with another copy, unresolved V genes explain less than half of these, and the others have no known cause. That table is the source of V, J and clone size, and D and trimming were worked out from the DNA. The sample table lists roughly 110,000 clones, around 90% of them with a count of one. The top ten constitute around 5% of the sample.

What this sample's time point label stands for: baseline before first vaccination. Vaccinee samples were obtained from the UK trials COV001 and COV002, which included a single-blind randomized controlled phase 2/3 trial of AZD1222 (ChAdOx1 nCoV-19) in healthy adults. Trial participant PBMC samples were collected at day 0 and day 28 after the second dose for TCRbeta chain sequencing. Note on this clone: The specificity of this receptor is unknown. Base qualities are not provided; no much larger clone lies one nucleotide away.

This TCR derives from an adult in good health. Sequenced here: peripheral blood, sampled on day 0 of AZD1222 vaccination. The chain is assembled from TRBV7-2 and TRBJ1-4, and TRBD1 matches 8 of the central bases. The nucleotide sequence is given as TGTGCCAGCAGCACCATGACAGGGGTTAATGAAAAACTGTTTTTT. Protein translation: CASSTMTGVNEKLFF.